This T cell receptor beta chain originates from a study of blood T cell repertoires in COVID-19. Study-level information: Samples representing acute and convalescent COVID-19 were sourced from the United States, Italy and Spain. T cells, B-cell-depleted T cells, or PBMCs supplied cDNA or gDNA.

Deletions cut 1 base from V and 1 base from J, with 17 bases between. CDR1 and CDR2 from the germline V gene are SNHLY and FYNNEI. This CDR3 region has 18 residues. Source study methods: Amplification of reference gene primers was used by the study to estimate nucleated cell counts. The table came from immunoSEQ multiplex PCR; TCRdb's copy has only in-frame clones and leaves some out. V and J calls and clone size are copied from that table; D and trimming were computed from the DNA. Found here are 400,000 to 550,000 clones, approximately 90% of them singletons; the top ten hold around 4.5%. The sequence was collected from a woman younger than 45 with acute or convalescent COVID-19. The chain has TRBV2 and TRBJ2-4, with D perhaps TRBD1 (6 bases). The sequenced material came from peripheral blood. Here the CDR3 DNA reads TGTGCCAGCAGTGAAGAGCTACAGGGTTGGGCGGCCAAAAACATTCAGTACTTC. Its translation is CASSEELQGWAAKNIQYF.